A selection of T cell receptor beta chains follows, all from one sample in a study of Ad26.COV2.S vaccination and SARS-CoV-2 variants. Profiled with immunoSEQ multiplex PCR; TCRdb holds only in-frame clones, not every one. The sample carries about 350,000 clones, about nine tenths recorded once. The starting material was peripheral blood, obtained in a trial of Ad26.COV2.S vaccine versus placebo. These TCRs come from a person aged 18-65 years who received the Ad26.COV2.S COVID-19 vaccine or a placebo. Both conserved end residues are part of each CDR3. The D gene is left open where the match is weak. Size tells how often a clone was seen (once, few, many) or the class of an expanded clone, and some rows leave it out.

TRBJ1-2	TRBV7-3	.	.	CASSLGREQSGYTF	TGTGCCAGCAGCTTAGGCAGGGAACAGAGTGGCTACACCTTC
TRBJ1-2	TRBV28	.	.	CASSFVIRGANYGYTF	TGTGCCAGCAGTTTTGTAATACGTGGAGCTAACTATGGCTACACCTTC
TRBJ2-2	TRBV4-3	.	few	CASSQDNTGELFF	TGCGCCAGCAGCCAAGATAACACCGGGGAGCTGTTTTTT
TRBJ1-5	TRBV19	.	.	CGTSTGRGQPQHF	TGTGGCACCTCGACGGGACGCGGACAGCCCCAGCATTTT
TRBJ1-4	TRBV6-5	TRBD1	.	CASREPTGGFEKLFF	TGTGCCAGCAGAGAGCCGACAGGGGGCTTTGAAAAACTGTTTTTT
TRBJ1-1	TRBV7-9	.	.	CASSFPAYVNTEAFF	TGTGCCAGCAGCTTCCCCGCTTACGTGAACACTGAAGCTTTCTTT
TRBJ2-5	TRBV28	TRBD1	few	CASSPDRGVETQYF	TGTGCCAGCAGTCCGGACAGGGGTGTTGAGACCCAGTACTTC
TRBJ2-3	TRBV6-5	TRBD2	.	CASRPSGDRRDTQYF	TGTGCCAGCAGACCTAGCGGGGACCGCCGGGATACGCAGTATTTT
TRBJ2-3	TRBV6-6	.	.	CASSIRDTRTYF	TGTGCCAGCAGTATCCGGGACACCAGAACTTATTTT
TRBJ1-5	TRBV21-1	.	.	CASSKGLIRKPQHF	TGTGCCAGCAGCAAAGGGTTGATAAGGAAGCCCCAGCATTTT
TRBJ1-2	TRBV6-5	.	.	CATALYVRLNYGYTF	TGTGCCACAGCACTGTACGTCAGACTTAACTATGGCTACACCTTC
TRBJ2-7	TRBV11-2	TRBD1	.	CASSTDRGLYEQYF	TGTGCCAGCAGCACCGACAGGGGGCTCTACGAGCAGTACTTC
TRBJ2-7	TRBV28	.	.	CASSSPAGRLSYEQYF	TGTGCCAGCAGTTCCCCCGCGGGCCGCCTCTCCTACGAGCAGTACTTC
TRBJ1-5	TRBV3-1/TRBV3-2	TRBD1	.	CASSRGQRGLHF	TGTGCCAGCAGCCGGGGACAGAGGGGATTGCATTTT